This record concerns one T cell receptor (beta chain) sequence. In this sample, this clone turned up a few times. The antigen this receptor binds is unknown. Qualities for individual bases were not recorded, and no much larger clone is one base off. The data stem from a study of blood T cell repertoires in COVID-19 (dated by TCRdb to 2018 to 2021). For context, the study as a whole: Collaborator samples came from the United States, Italy and Spain and covered acute and convalescent phases of COVID-19. The material from the prospective study consisted of cDNA or gDNA derived from T cells, B-cell-depleted T cells, or PBMCs. The dataset comprised deeply sampled blood TCRbeta repertoires from subjects exposed to, actively infected with, or recovered from COVID-19. The repertoires were released in a freely available public database intended as a resource for research on the immune response to SARS-CoV-2. Samples came from the ongoing ImmuneRACE study (first 160 participants) plus 1,254 subjects from 6 global collaborators. A de-identified subject ID, COVID-19 status, age in years and sex were almost always included in the sample metadata. HLA class I and class II types, where available, came from metadata supplied by the sample provider rather than from assay-based typing.

The collaborating institutions used their own protocols to collect whole blood in K2EDTA tubes. Collaborator samples were shipped for TCRbeta analysis as frozen whole blood, isolated PBMCs, or DNA extracted from either sample type. The research as a whole found: The amount of clinical and demographic metadata varied by source and participant and was provided uncurated.

From cysteine to phenylalanine, the CDR3 is 14 amino acids long. Of the read, only the CDR3 DNA is kept; its 42 bases are in frame from base 1. The germline V gene supplies CDR1 MNHEY and CDR2 SVGAGI. For this chain, trimming is 6 bases at the V end and 4 bases at the J end, and the number of junction bases without a gene match is 4. The immunoSEQ Assay, a bias-controlled multiplex PCR, was used to amplify TCRbeta CDR3 regions from genomic DNA. The authors' analysis ran thus. Nucleated cell counts per sample were estimated from amplification of reference gene primers within the assay. To quantify the absolute abundance of each unique TCRbeta CDR3 rearrangement, sequence reads were collapsed and filtered. For each sample, productive Simpson clonality was calculated by taking the square root of Simpson's diversity index across productive rearrangements. Entries here come from immuneACCESS through TCRdb and include only in-frame sequences with V and J called. Some clones fail to appear in such tables; in the studies checked, an unresolved V gene covers under half of the shortfall, and the cause of the remainder is unknown. D and trimming were read from the DNA, whereas the V and J calls and clone size are those reported in that table. The sample data list 150,000 to 190,000 clones, and about four fifths of these were observed just once. The ten largest clones represent 3.5% to 4.5% of the sample.

The TCR originated in a woman older than 75 with acute or convalescent COVID-19. Material for sequencing was peripheral blood. This chain is built from TRBV6-5 and TRBJ1-4; the junction holds 8 bases that match TRBD1. CDR3 sequence: CASRGTGFNEKLFF. The sequenced DNA: TGTGCCAGCAGGGGGACAGGTTTTAATGAAAAACTGTTTTTT.